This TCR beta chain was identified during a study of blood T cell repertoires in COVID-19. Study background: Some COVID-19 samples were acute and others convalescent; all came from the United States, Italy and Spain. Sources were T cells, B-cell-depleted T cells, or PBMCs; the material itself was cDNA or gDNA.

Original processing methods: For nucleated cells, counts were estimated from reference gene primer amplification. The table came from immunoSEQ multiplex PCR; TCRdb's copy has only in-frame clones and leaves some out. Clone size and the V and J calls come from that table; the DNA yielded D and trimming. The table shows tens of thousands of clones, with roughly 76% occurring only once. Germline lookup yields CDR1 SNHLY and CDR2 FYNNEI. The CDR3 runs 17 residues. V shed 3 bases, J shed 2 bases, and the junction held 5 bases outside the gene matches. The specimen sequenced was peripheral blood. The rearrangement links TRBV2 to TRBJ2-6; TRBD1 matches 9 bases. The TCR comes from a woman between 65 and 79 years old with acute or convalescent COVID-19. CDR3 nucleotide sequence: TGTGCCAGCAGTGATAGGGACAGGGTGGCTGGGGCCAACGTCCTGACTTTC. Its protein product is CASSDRDRVAGANVLTF.